The 6 T cell receptor beta chains below come from one sample, sequenced in a study of T cell responses to AZD1222 COVID-19 vaccine. Profiled with immunoSEQ multiplex PCR; TCRdb holds only in-frame clones, not every one. The sample lists more than 110,000 clones, 85% to 95% occurring once. The specimen comprised peripheral blood, sampled on day 0 of AZD1222 vaccination. These TCRs come from an adult in good health.

The chain joins TRBV19 to TRBJ1-2; D not resolved. V lost 3 bases to trimming and J lost 3 bases, with 11 bases between them. CDR3 size: 14 residues. CDR1 and CDR2 from the germline V gene are LNHDA and SQIVND (reference sequence). The CDR3 DNA reads TGTGCCAGTAGTATGGACTTCAGGTACTATGGCTACACCTTC. It encodes CASSMDFRYYGYTF. The variable domain in full, with the rest retrieved from reference TRBV19 and TRBJ1-2, is DGGITQSPKYLFRKEGQNVTLSCEQNLNHDAMYWYRQDPGQGLRLIYYSQIVNDFQKGDIAEGYSVSREKKESFPLTVTSAQKNPTAFYLCASSMDFRYYGYTFGSGTRLTVV.

The CDR3 nucleotides are TGTGCCAGCAGCTTAGGGGAAGGCTATGGCTACACCTTC. Translated: CASSLGEGYGYTF. The chain is built from TRBV7-9 and TRBJ1-2; D call uncertain. The CDR3 consists of 13 residues. The V gene's germline CDR1 is SEHNR and CDR2 FQNEAQ (reference sequence). V shed 1 base and J shed 4 bases, with 7 bases lying between them.

CDR3 in amino acids: CASSLVPGGTDTQYF. In nucleotides, the CDR3 is TGCGCCAGCAGCTTGGTGCCAGGTGGGACAGATACGCAGTATTTT. This chain joins TRBV5-1 and TRBJ2-3; D unclear. This CDR3 region has 15 residues. Deletions cut 0 bases from V and 3 bases from J, with 11 bases between. The V gene's germline CDR1 is SGHRS and CDR2 YFSETQ.

The chain uses TRBV21-1 and TRBJ2-5; the D call TRBD2 from the table was never checked on the DNA. TRBV21-1 is a pseudogene. The CDR3 has 14 amino acids. The CDR3 here is CASRTGLQRETQYF. As DNA, the CDR3 is TGTGCCAGCAGGACGGGACTCCAAAGGGAGACCCAGTACTTC.

The chain has TRBV7-6 and TRBJ1-4; the match to TRBD1 covers 10 bases. V shed 5 bases, J shed 3 bases, and the junction held 6 bases outside the gene matches. The CDR3 covers 16 residues. Germline CDR1 reads SGHVS; CDR2 reads FNYEAQ. The CDR3 here is CASSAQGQGSNEKLFF. CDR3 bases: TGTGCCAGCAGCGCTCAGGGACAGGGGTCTAATGAAAAACTGTTTTTT.

This chain links TRBV15 with TRBJ2-3; 12 bases fit TRBD2. In germline, CDR1 is LNHNV, CDR2 YYDKDF (reference sequence). The CDR3 consists of 17 residues. Germline trimming cut 3 bases from V and 5 bases from J; bases unmatched to any gene: 9. This CDR3 reads CATSRGLAGLGQDTQYF. CDR3 in DNA: TGTGCCACCAGCAGGGGACTAGCGGGTCTGGGACAAGATACGCAGTATTTT.